This T cell receptor (beta chain) is from a study of blood T cells in healthy people across ages. Points from the study as a whole: Naive T cell percentage and TCR beta diversity correlated strongly.

Germline V CDR1 and CDR2: SQVTM, ANQGSEA. The ends were cut back, 8 bases at V and 0 bases at J, with 19 bases in the middle. The CDR3 is 15 amino acids. This clonotype occurred a few times. Antigen: not known. Together with a sample-barcoded 5' primer, a J-beta primer mix was included in a second PCR lasting about 7 to 11 cycles. TCRdb used MiXCR to reprocess the 5' RACE reads, holding one entry per CDR3 protein. This sample has 1,300,000 or so distinct CDR3 sequences, with roughly 59% found just once. The clonotype originates from a man between 18 and 35 years old in good health. The material sequenced was blood. The chain recombines TRBV29-1 with TRBJ1-2; TRBD1 is a possible D gene (6 bases). CDR3 nucleotides: TGCAGCTTCTGGGCGCCCGGGGGGCCTAACTATGGCTACACCTTC. It translates to CSFWAPGGPNYGYTF.